The 23 T cell receptor beta chains listed next were all sequenced from one sample in a study of regulatory T cells in long-lasting Graves disease. Time point indicated: newly diagnosed GD, antithyroid drugs for less than 3 months. With RNA extracted from PBMCs as input, the TCR library was made. Arm-PCR of CDR3 regions with iRepertoire HTBI primers generated TCR beta libraries. A single record per CDR3 protein comes from TCRdb applying MiXCR to the multiplex PCR reads. The data show approximately 490,000 distinct CDR3 sequences, 16% seen once. The sample was also reused in another study, on T cells in Graves' hyperthyroidism and ophthalmopathy.

The sample consisted of peripheral blood mononuclear cells (PBMCs), taken at new diagnosis, from a patient treated with antithyroid drugs. The receptors derive from a man in his forties or fifties with Graves disease.

This clonotype was recorded at least ten times. The rearrangement links TRBV12-3 or TRBV12-4 to TRBJ1-2; D remains ambiguous. The CDR3 is made up of 13 amino acids. Trimming cost V 2 bases and J 4 bases, with 8 bases left between them. The CDR3, as DNA: TGTGCCAGCAGTTTAAAGGGATTCTATGGCTACACCTTC. Amino acids: CASSLKGFYGYTF.

This clonotype was picked up many times. This sequence joins TRBV28 and TRBJ1-1; 8 bases align to TRBD1. V trimming: 6 bases; J trimming: 4 bases; junction bases outside the gene matches: 10. Looked up from germline, CDR1 is MDHEN and CDR2 is SYDVKM. CDR3 length: 15 residues. Here the CDR3 reads CASRPETGEGTEAFF. CDR3 coding DNA: TGTGCCAGCAGACCAGAGACAGGGGAAGGCACTGAAGCTTTCTTT.

This clonotype was observed a few times. The V and J genes are TRBV9 and TRBJ2-1; D is uncertain. Germline CDR1 SGDLS, CDR2 YYNGEE. The CDR3 is made up of 13 amino acids. The V gene lost 4 bases and the J gene lost 9 bases, with 14 bases spanning the gap. CDR3 in amino acids: CASSKPGPGEQFF. CDR3 DNA: TGTGCCAGCAGCAAACCAGGTCCTGGTGAGCAGTTCTTC.

The chain combines TRBV7-2 with TRBJ2-5, with D possibly matching TRBD2 (6 bases). The length of the CDR3 is 13 residues. The V gene lost 5 bases and the J gene lost 4 bases, with 11 bases spanning the gap. Germline V gene data show CDR1 as SGHTA and CDR2 as FQGNSA. The chain's CDR3 is CASSLRLVETQYF. The CDR3 DNA is TGTGCCAGCAGCCTTCGACTAGTAGAGACCCAGTACTTC.

The chain recombines TRBV19 with TRBJ2-1; D ambiguous. V was pared by 6 bases and J by 4 bases, with 10 bases between. In germline, CDR1 is LNHDA, CDR2 SQIVND (reference sequence). The CDR3 spans 13 residues. In DNA form, the CDR3 reads TGTGCCAGTAGGGTGGGGTTTTACAATGAGCAGTTCTTC. The encoded protein is CASRVGFYNEQFF.

This clonotype has a handful of counts. This sequence joins TRBV18 and TRBJ2-1; TRBD2 aligns across 13 bases. The CDR3 has 15 residues. V was clipped by 3 bases and J by 7 bases; unmatched bases: 3. Germline loops: CDR1 KGHSH, CDR2 LQKENI. For the CDR3, the DNA is TGTGCCAGCTCACCCCCGGGACTAGCGGGAAATGAGCAGTTCTTC. Translating gives CASSPPGLAGNEQFF. The variable domain in full, completed from reference TRBV18 and TRBJ2-1, reads NAGVMQNPRHLVRRRGQEARLRCSPMKGHSHVYWYRQLPEEGLKFMVYLQKENIIDESGMPKERFSAEFPKEGPSILRIQQVVRGDSAAYFCASSPPGLAGNEQFFGPGTRLTVL.

The rearrangement links TRBV20-1 to TRBJ2-1; D unclear. Trimming pared 3 bases from V and 0 bases from J, leaving 9 bases between. Germline V gene data show CDR1 as DFQATT and CDR2 as SNEGSKA (reference sequence). There are 14 residues in the CDR3. CDR3 residues: CSASKVYSYNEQFF. The CDR3 DNA is TGCAGTGCTAGTAAGGTATACTCCTACAATGAGCAGTTCTTC.

This clonotype was counted only a few times. J is TRBJ2-7 and V is TRBV27; D remains ambiguous. Germline lookup yields CDR1 MNHEY and CDR2 SMNVEV (reference sequence). The V end lost 6 bases, the J end lost 4 bases, and 13 bases lay between the germline ends. The length of the CDR3 is 13 residues. CDR3 loop: CASRPTLRYEQYF. The CDR3 DNA follows: TGTGCCAGCAGACCCACCTTGAGGTACGAGCAGTACTTC.

This clonotype has ten or more counts. V gene TRBV28 combines with J gene TRBJ2-3; 7 nucleotides line up with TRBD2. The CDR3 sequence is 12 residues long. The V and J ends lost 11 bases and 4 bases, in that order; junction bases with no gene match: 6. Germline-derived CDR1 and CDR2 are MDHEN and SYDVKM. CDR3 nucleotides: TGTGCCGGTGGGGGGAGGGCAGATACGCAGTATTTT. It specifies CAGGGRADTQYF. The whole variable domain, filled in from reference TRBV28 and TRBJ2-3, reads DVKVTQSSRYLVKRTGEKVFLECVQDMDHENMFWYRQDPGLGLRLIYFSYDVKMKEKGDIPEGYSVSREKKERFSLILESASTNQTSMYLCAGGGRADTQYFGPGTRLTVL.

This clonotype was counted at least ten times. The chain joins TRBV6-1 to TRBJ2-5, with 12 bases lining up with TRBD1. CDR3 size: 17 residues. The ends lost 4 bases at V and 1 base at J; junction bases unmatched: 7. Per germline, CDR1 MNHNS and CDR2 SASEGT. CDR3 sequence: CASSGDRDRGLQETQYF. CDR3 DNA: TGTGCCAGCAGTGGGGACCGGGACAGGGGGCTCCAAGAGACCCAGTACTTC.

The chain links TRBV9 to TRBJ2-1; TRBD2 matches 8 bases. Germline CDR1 SGDLS, CDR2 YYNGEE. The CDR3 is made up of 16 amino acids. V shed 3 bases, J shed 5 bases, and the junction held 10 bases outside the gene matches. CDR3 amino acids: CASSAAGSGSHNEQFF. DNA for the CDR3: TGTGCCAGCAGCGCGGCGGGGAGCGGGAGCCACAATGAGCAGTTCTTC. Complete variable domain (other parts from reference TRBV9 and TRBJ2-1): DSGVTQTPKHLITATGQRVTLRCSPRSGDLSVYWYQQSLDQGLQFLIQYYNGEERAKGNILERFSAQQFPDLHSELNLSSLELGDSALYFCASSAAGSGSHNEQFFGPGTRLTVL.

The table lists this clonotype with many counts. CDR3 DNA: TGCAGTGCCACCTGGACTAGCGGGAGTGCTACGCAGTATTTT. Amino acid sequence: CSATWTSGSATQYF. The chain employs TRBV20-1 and TRBJ2-3; 13 bases are shared with TRBD2. Germline trimming cut 6 bases from V and 8 bases from J; bases unmatched to any gene: 8. There are 14 residues in the CDR3. Germline CDR1 is DFQATT and CDR2 is SNEGSKA (reference sequence).

The V call is TRBV10-2, the J call TRBJ2-2; 10 bases map to TRBD2. This CDR3 region has 14 residues. CDR1 and CDR2 (germline): WSHSY, SAAADI. Losses at the gene ends were 7 bases for V and 4 bases for J; bases not matched to a gene: 3. The CDR3 protein is CASKPSGSTGELFF. CDR3 DNA: TGCGCCAGCAAACCTAGCGGGAGCACCGGGGAGCTGTTTTTT.

The rearrangement links TRBV2 to TRBJ2-1; D is uncertain. The CDR3 is 15 amino acids. Germline CDR1 SNHLY, CDR2 FYNNEI. The germline V and J ends were trimmed by 3 bases and 10 bases, with 19 bases remaining between them. CDR3 nucleotides: TGTGCCAGCAGTGACCGAGGCTCAGCCATGGGCGAGCAGTTCTTC. Its translation: CASSDRGSAMGEQFF.

The chain couples TRBV4-1 to TRBJ2-7; D uncertain. The CDR3 contains 14 residues. The germline V gene encodes CDR1 MGHRA and CDR2 YSYEKL. Trimming removed 4 bases at V and 5 bases at J, with 15 bases between. The DNA of the CDR3 is TGCGCCAGCAGCCTCTTGGACGCTGTCGACGAGCAGTACTTC. Amino acid sequence: CASSLLDAVDEQYF.

This clonotype was seen repeatedly, ten times or more. The chain couples TRBV7-2 to TRBJ2-7; 8 nucleotides align to TRBD2. The CDR3 runs to 15 residues. V shed 2 bases and J 2 bases; nucleotides not matched to a gene: 5. The V gene's germline CDR1 is SGHTA and CDR2 FQGNSA. The CDR3 DNA sequence: TGTGCCAGCAGCTTAATCGTGACTAGCGCCTACGAGCAGTACTTC. Translation: CASSLIVTSAYEQYF.

The chain is built from TRBV6-1 and TRBJ1-1; 7 bases fit TRBD1. The germline V gene encodes CDR1 MNHNS and CDR2 SASEGT. The CDR3 consists of 15 residues. V gave up 6 bases and J gave up 0 bases; unmatched junction bases: 7. The CDR3 sequence is CASSFPGGMNTEAFF. In DNA form, the CDR3 reads TGTGCCAGCAGCTTTCCAGGGGGGATGAACACTGAAGCTTTCTTT.

Many counts were recorded for this clonotype. The chain has TRBV20-1 and TRBJ2-7; D is undetermined. The CDR3 sequence is 12 residues long. V dropped 2 bases and J dropped 7 bases, with 12 bases sitting between them. The germline gives CDR1 DFQATT, CDR2 SNEGSKA (reference sequence). The CDR3 DNA is TGCAGTGCTAGACAGGTTGGTCTAGAGCAGTACTTC. This translates into CSARQVGLEQYF.

This clonotype was seen many times. V is TRBV11-3 and J is TRBJ2-1; TRBD2 agrees at 11 bases. Germline lookup yields CDR1 SGHNT and CDR2 YENEEA. The trim removed 1 base at V and 5 bases at J, leaving 4 bases unmatched. The CDR3 length is 16 residues. Written as DNA, the CDR3 is TGTGCCAGCAGCTTAGTTAGCGGGAGGGCCAACAATGAGCAGTTCTTC. The encoded protein is CASSLVSGRANNEQFF.

To note about this clonotype: A far larger clone is off by one base, so a read error is likely. This rearrangement joins TRBV6-4 to TRBJ1-1, with TRBD1 identical over 7 bases. The trim removed 5 bases at V and 10 bases at J, leaving 13 bases unmatched. CDR3 size: 14 residues. Germline V gene data show CDR1 as MRHNA and CDR2 as SNTAGT. This CDR3 reads CASSSPTGFSGAFF. Written as DNA, the CDR3 is TGTGCCAGCAGTTCGCCGACAGGGTTTTCTGGAGCTTTCTTT.

This clonotype was seen more than once but under ten times. The V gene is TRBV9, the J gene TRBJ2-2; D unclear. Trimming cost V 0 bases and J 11 bases, with 11 bases left between them. CDR1 is SGDLS and CDR2 is YYNGEE in the germline V gene. The CDR3 length is 13 residues. The CDR3 protein is CASSVAWLAELFF. The CDR3, as DNA: TGTGCCAGCAGCGTAGCTTGGTTGGCAGAGCTGTTTTTT.

CDR3 nucleotide sequence: TGTGCCAGTAGTCCAGAGAATAATTCACCCCTCCACTTT. The encoded protein is CASSPENNSPLHF. The gene calls are TRBV19 and TRBJ1-6; D remains ambiguous. With 5 bases removed from V and 5 bases from J, the gap between germline ends came to 7 bases. The CDR3 is made up of 13 amino acids. Germline-derived CDR1 and CDR2 are LNHDA and SQIVND (reference sequence).

This clonotype was observed many times. The chain links TRBV2 to TRBJ2-2, with D possibly TRBD2 on 5 matching bases. CDR3 size: 14 residues. V shed 4 bases and J shed 6 bases, with 12 bases lying between them. From germline, CDR1 is SNHLY and CDR2 FYNNEI. CDR3: CASSGGSWSGELFF. The CDR3 DNA is TGTGCCAGCAGTGGAGGGAGTTGGTCCGGGGAGCTGTTTTTT.